This record concerns one T cell receptor (beta chain) sequence. The PCR had 60 Vbeta and 13 Jbeta primers. Profiled with immunoSEQ multiplex PCR; TCRdb holds only in-frame clones, not every one. The profile shows 150,000 to 200,000 clones, approximately 80% of them singletons. The germline V gene has CDR1 ENHRY and CDR2 SYGVKD. Unmatched junction bases numbered 2, after V lost 2 bases and J lost 1 base. The CDR3 sequence is 16 residues long. This sample was taken from a study of cytomegalovirus exposure and HLA in healthy donors. This sequence was found in a woman aged 45-65 years in good health and CMV-seropositive. Input material: PBMCs. This chain uses TRBV10-3 with TRBJ2-5, with TRBD2 matching over 12 bases. For the CDR3, the DNA is TGTGCCATCAGTGAGGGACTAGCGGGGTCCCAAGAGACCCAGTACTTC. Protein sequence: CAISEGLAGSQETQYF.